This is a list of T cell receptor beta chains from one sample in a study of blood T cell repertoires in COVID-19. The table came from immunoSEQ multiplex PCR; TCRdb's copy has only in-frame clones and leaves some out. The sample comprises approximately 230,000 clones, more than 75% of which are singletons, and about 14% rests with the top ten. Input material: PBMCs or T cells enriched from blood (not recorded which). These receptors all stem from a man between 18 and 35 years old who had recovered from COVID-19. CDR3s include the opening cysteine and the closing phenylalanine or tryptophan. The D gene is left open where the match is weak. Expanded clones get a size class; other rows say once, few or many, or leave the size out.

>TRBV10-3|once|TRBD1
CAITGTGDFSGNTIYF
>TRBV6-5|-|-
CASRATGTYEQYF
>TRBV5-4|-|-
CASRGGGTPNTGELFF
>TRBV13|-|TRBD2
CASSLAATSGGAGTQYF
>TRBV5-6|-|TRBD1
CASSLQGDRGSYNSPLHF
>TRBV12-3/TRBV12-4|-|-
CASSALEFYEQYF
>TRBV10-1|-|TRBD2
CASSGVAGVGELFF
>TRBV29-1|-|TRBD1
CSVVGGTGWETQYF
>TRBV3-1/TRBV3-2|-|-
CASSQVSSRSYNEQFF
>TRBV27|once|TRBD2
CASSFAGGSSSYNEQFF
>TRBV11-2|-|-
CASSQGGNWGYTF
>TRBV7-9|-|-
CASSEEGFWGVETQYF
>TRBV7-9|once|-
CASSRRYTEAFF
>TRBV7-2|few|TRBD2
CASSSNSGRETQYF
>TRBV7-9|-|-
CASSPGGYSYEQYF
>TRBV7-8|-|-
CASADAASNTEAFF
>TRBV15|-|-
CATSTRTETTNTGELFF
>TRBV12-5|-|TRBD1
CASGSPLRQGPLVDTEAFF
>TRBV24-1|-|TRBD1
CATSDSGTGGETQYF
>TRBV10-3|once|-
CAISGSGSTNEKLFF
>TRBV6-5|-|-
CASSTPGGPSYEQYF
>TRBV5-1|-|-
CASSGALSGNTIYF
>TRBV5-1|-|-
CASSLDARGGYTF
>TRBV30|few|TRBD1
CAWRKLGTGKGYTF
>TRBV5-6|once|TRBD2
CASSLLLSGGEETQYF
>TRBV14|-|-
CASSQARAYEKLFF
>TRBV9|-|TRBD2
CASSVGATSGETQYF
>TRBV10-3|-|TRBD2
CAIRPGLAAMNEQFF
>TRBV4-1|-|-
CASSHGTAPYEQYF
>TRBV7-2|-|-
CASSLGSGTGNTIYF
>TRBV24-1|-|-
CATSAPPGMGETQYF
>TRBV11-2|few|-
CASSLDPLSSYNEQFF